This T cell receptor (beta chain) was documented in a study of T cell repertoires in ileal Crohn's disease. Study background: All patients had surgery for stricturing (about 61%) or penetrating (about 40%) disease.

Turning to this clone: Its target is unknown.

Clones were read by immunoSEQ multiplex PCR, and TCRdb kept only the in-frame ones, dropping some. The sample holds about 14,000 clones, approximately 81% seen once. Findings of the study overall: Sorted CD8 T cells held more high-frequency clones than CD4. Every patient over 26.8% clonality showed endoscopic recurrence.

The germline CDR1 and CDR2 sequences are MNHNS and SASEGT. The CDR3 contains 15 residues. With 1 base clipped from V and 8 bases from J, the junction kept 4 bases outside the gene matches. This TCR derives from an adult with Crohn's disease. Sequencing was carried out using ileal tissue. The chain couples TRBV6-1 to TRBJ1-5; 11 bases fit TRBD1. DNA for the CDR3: TGTGCCAGCAGTGAAGTGGGACAGGGGGGAAAGCCCCAGCATTTT. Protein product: CASSEVGQGGKPQHF.